The clone carrying this TCR beta chain was observed a single time. The antigen is undetermined. In the United States, treatment was given to all participants with HIV. The CDR3 loop spans 16 amino acids. Germline V gene lookup returns CDR1 LGHNA and CDR2 YSLEER. V shed 3 bases and J 5 bases; nucleotides not matched to a gene: 9. The source of the sample is a study of long-term antiretroviral therapy in people with HIV. Study-level background: Collection dates of the earliest samples fall about a decade before the 2015 immediate-ART recommendation. General study results and limits: The range of CDR3 lengths in HIV repertoires proved narrower than that found in controls. The study lacked data on ART adherence, viral resistance or therapy changes.

Researchers ran immunoSEQ v3.0 at survey level. The repertoire was sequenced with immunoSEQ multiplex PCR; TCRdb's copy has only in-frame clones and lacks some. This sample has 25,000 to 30,000 clones, with 70% to 90% found just once. The sample in question was unsorted PBMCs, obtained 3 years after starting antiretroviral therapy. The clonotype comes from a man in his forties with HIV. The chain is built from TRBV4-3 and TRBJ2-5, with 10 bases identical to TRBD1. The CDR3 loop reads CASSQWGTGVVETQYF. Written as DNA, the CDR3 is TGCGCCAGCAGCCAGTGGGGGACAGGGGTAGTCGAGACCCAGTACTTC.